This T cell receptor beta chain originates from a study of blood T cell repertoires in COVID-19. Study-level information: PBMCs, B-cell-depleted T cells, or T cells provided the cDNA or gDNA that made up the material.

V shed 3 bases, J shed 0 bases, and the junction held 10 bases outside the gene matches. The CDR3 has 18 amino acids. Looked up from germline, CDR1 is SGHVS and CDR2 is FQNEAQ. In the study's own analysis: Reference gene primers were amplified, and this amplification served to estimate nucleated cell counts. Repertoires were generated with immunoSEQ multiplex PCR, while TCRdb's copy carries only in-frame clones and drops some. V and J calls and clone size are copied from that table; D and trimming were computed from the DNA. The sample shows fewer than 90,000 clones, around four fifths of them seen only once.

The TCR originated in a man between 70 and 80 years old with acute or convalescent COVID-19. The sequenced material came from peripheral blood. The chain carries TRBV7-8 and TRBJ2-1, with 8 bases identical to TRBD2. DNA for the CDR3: TGTGCCAGCAGCTTCCGCCGGGGGGGCGTTAGCTCCTACAATGAGCAGTTCTTC. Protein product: CASSFRRGGVSSYNEQFF.